A selection of T cell receptor beta chains follows, all from one sample in a study of cytomegalovirus exposure and HLA in healthy donors. The method was immunoSEQ multiplex PCR; TCRdb's version includes in-frame clones alone and lacks a portion of them. Among 85,000 to 100,000 clones listed, about four fifths were seen once. The sequenced material came from PBMCs. All receptors derive from a woman aged 40 to 50 in good health and CMV-seropositive. CDR3s include the opening cysteine and the closing phenylalanine or tryptophan. The D gene is left open where the match is weak. Only some rows state a clone size, as once, few, many or a class for expanded clones.

abundance: .
d_gene: TRBD2
v_gene: TRBV19
j_gene: TRBJ2-1
CDR3aa: CASSAPGTAVWTSGKGVEQFF
CDR3nt: TGTGCCAGTAGTGCTCCCGGGACAGCTGTTTGGACTAGCGGGAAGGGGGTTGAGCAGTTCTTC

abundance: .
d_gene: .
v_gene: TRBV10-3
j_gene: TRBJ1-2
CDR3aa: CAISTGFGYTF
CDR3nt: TGTGCCATCAGTACAGGGTTCGGCTACACCTTC

abundance: .
d_gene: .
v_gene: TRBV19
j_gene: TRBJ1-2
CDR3aa: CASSIGHTDYGYTF
CDR3nt: TGTGCCAGTAGTATCGGACATACGGACTATGGCTACACCTTC

abundance: .
d_gene: .
v_gene: TRBV29-1
j_gene: TRBJ1-3
CDR3aa: CSVATGGNTIYF
CDR3nt: TGCAGCGTTGCGACAGGCGGAAACACCATATATTTT

abundance: once
d_gene: .
v_gene: TRBV30
j_gene: TRBJ2-1
CDR3aa: CAWSAGTSSYNEQFF
CDR3nt: TGTGCCTGGAGCGCTGGGACATCTTCCTACAATGAGCAGTTCTTC

abundance: .
d_gene: .
v_gene: TRBV30
j_gene: TRBJ2-2
CDR3aa: CAWRTQGLLSGELFF
CDR3nt: TGTGCCTGGAGAACCCAAGGACTCCTATCCGGGGAGCTGTTTTTT

abundance: few
d_gene: TRBD1
v_gene: TRBV5-1
j_gene: TRBJ1-1
CDR3aa: CASSRDRYTEAFF
CDR3nt: TGCGCCAGCAGCAGGGACAGGTACACTGAAGCTTTCTTT

abundance: .
d_gene: TRBD2
v_gene: TRBV25-1
j_gene: TRBJ2-3
CDR3aa: CASSSPSGKSTDTQYF
CDR3nt: TGTGCCAGCAGTTCGCCTAGCGGGAAGAGCACAGATACGCAGTATTTT

abundance: .
d_gene: TRBD2
v_gene: TRBV11-3
j_gene: TRBJ2-1
CDR3aa: CASSPSAGAYNEQFF
CDR3nt: TGTGCCAGCAGCCCCTCAGCGGGGGCTTACAATGAGCAGTTCTTC

abundance: once
d_gene: TRBD2
v_gene: TRBV6-5
j_gene: TRBJ2-7
CDR3aa: CASSYRASGTYEQYF
CDR3nt: TGTGCCAGCAGTTACAGGGCTAGCGGAACGTACGAGCAGTACTTC

abundance: .
d_gene: .
v_gene: TRBV2
j_gene: TRBJ2-7
CDR3aa: CASRNRAGSYEQYF
CDR3nt: TGTGCCAGCAGGAACAGGGCCGGCTCCTACGAGCAGTACTTC

abundance: .
d_gene: .
v_gene: TRBV20-1
j_gene: TRBJ2-7
CDR3aa: CSVYRAYEQYF
CDR3nt: TGCAGTGTATACAGAGCCTACGAGCAGTACTTC

abundance: .
d_gene: .
v_gene: TRBV2
j_gene: TRBJ1-3
CDR3aa: CASSGTGEETIYF
CDR3nt: TGTGCCAGCAGCGGGACTGGGGAAGAGACCATATATTTT

abundance: .
d_gene: TRBD1
v_gene: TRBV28
j_gene: TRBJ2-7
CDR3aa: CANRVRDRGFYEQYF
CDR3nt: TGTGCCAACAGAGTACGGGACAGGGGTTTTTACGAGCAGTACTTC

abundance: .
d_gene: .
v_gene: TRBV5-1
j_gene: TRBJ1-4
CDR3aa: CASSLVSGSNNEKLFF
CDR3nt: TGCGCCAGCAGCTTGGTCTCGGGGTCCAACAATGAAAAACTGTTTTTT

abundance: .
d_gene: TRBD2
v_gene: TRBV13
j_gene: TRBJ2-7
CDR3aa: CASSLGGGSSYEQYF
CDR3nt: TGTGCCAGCAGCTTAGGCGGCGGGAGTTCGTACGAGCAGTACTTC

abundance: few
d_gene: TRBD2
v_gene: TRBV9
j_gene: TRBJ2-2
CDR3aa: CASRITSGRVHTGELFF
CDR3nt: TGTGCCAGCAGGATAACTAGCGGGAGGGTTCACACCGGGGAGCTGTTTTTT

abundance: .
d_gene: .
v_gene: TRBV7-8
j_gene: TRBJ2-7
CDR3aa: CASSLALLASEQYF
CDR3nt: TGTGCCAGCAGCTTAGCGCTCCTAGCCTCCGAGCAGTACTTC

abundance: few
d_gene: .
v_gene: TRBV7-6
j_gene: TRBJ2-1
CDR3aa: CASSLRQGEQFF
CDR3nt: TGTGCCAGCAGCTTAAGGCAGGGTGAGCAGTTCTTC

abundance: .
d_gene: .
v_gene: TRBV10-3
j_gene: TRBJ1-2
CDR3aa: CAISESGGNYGYTF
CDR3nt: TGTGCCATCAGTGAGTCCGGGGGAAACTATGGCTACACCTTC

abundance: once
d_gene: .
v_gene: TRBV2
j_gene: TRBJ2-7
CDR3aa: CASNSRAGAGEQYF
CDR3nt: TGTGCCAGCAACTCTAGGGCGGGGGCTGGCGAGCAGTACTTC

abundance: .
d_gene: .
v_gene: TRBV27
j_gene: TRBJ2-1
CDR3aa: CASSRRGGDEQFF
CDR3nt: TGTGCCAGCAGTCGTAGGGGGGGAGATGAGCAGTTCTTC

abundance: .
d_gene: TRBD1
v_gene: TRBV7-9
j_gene: TRBJ1-2
CDR3aa: CASSTTGDGYTF
CDR3nt: TGTGCCAGCAGCACCACAGGGGACGGCTACACCTTC

abundance: .
d_gene: TRBD2
v_gene: TRBV27
j_gene: TRBJ2-3
CDR3aa: CASSPIAGVRTDTQYF
CDR3nt: TGTGCCAGCAGTCCCATAGCGGGAGTAAGGACAGATACGCAGTATTTT

abundance: .
d_gene: TRBD1
v_gene: TRBV30
j_gene: TRBJ1-2
CDR3aa: CAWSVSARGRDYGYTF
CDR3nt: TGTGCCTGGAGTGTATCGGCCAGGGGGCGGGACTATGGCTACACCTTC

abundance: few
d_gene: .
v_gene: TRBV27
j_gene: TRBJ1-1
CDR3aa: CASSFRGGPEAFF
CDR3nt: TGTGCCAGCAGTTTCAGGGGTGGCCCTGAAGCTTTCTTT

abundance: .
d_gene: TRBD1
v_gene: TRBV5-1
j_gene: TRBJ1-6
CDR3aa: CASSLGQGNSPLHF
CDR3nt: TGCGCCAGCAGCCTTGGACAGGGGAATTCACCCCTCCACTTT

abundance: few
d_gene: TRBD1
v_gene: TRBV19
j_gene: TRBJ2-7
CDR3aa: CASSRAPGQGAYEQYF
CDR3nt: TGTGCCAGTAGTCGTGCCCCGGGACAGGGAGCCTACGAGCAGTACTTC

abundance: .
d_gene: .
v_gene: TRBV14
j_gene: TRBJ2-7
CDR3aa: CASSQVFREQYF
CDR3nt: TGTGCCAGCAGCCAAGTTTTTCGTGAGCAGTACTTC

abundance: few
d_gene: TRBD1
v_gene: TRBV7-8
j_gene: TRBJ1-1
CDR3aa: CASSLTRPGQGTEAFF
CDR3nt: TGTGCCAGCAGCTTAACGCGGCCGGGACAGGGAACTGAAGCTTTCTTT

abundance: .
d_gene: TRBD2
v_gene: TRBV4-2
j_gene: TRBJ2-5
CDR3aa: CASSQVLAGGTQETQYF
CDR3nt: TGTGCCAGCAGCCAAGTACTAGCGGGAGGGACCCAAGAGACCCAGTACTTC

abundance: .
d_gene: .
v_gene: TRBV4-2
j_gene: TRBJ1-5
CDR3aa: CASSQDLEGFQPQHF
CDR3nt: TGTGCCAGCAGCCAAGATTTGGAGGGATTCCAGCCCCAGCATTTT

abundance: .
d_gene: .
v_gene: TRBV10-1
j_gene: TRBJ1-2
CDR3aa: CASSSGTHIKYGYTF
CDR3nt: TGCGCCAGCAGCTCCGGGACACACATTAAGTATGGCTACACCTTC

abundance: .
d_gene: TRBD1
v_gene: TRBV7-9
j_gene: TRBJ2-3
CDR3aa: CASSSGTGDTDTQYF
CDR3nt: TGTGCCAGCAGCTCCGGGACAGGGGACACAGATACGCAGTATTTT

abundance: .
d_gene: .
v_gene: TRBV6-6
j_gene: TRBJ1-3
CDR3aa: CASSYVKASGNTIYF
CDR3nt: TGTGCCAGCAGTTACGTAAAAGCCTCTGGAAACACCATATATTTT

abundance: .
d_gene: .
v_gene: TRBV29-1
j_gene: TRBJ2-7
CDR3aa: CSVAIWGRMDEQYF
CDR3nt: TGCAGCGTTGCTATCTGGGGGAGGATGGACGAGCAGTACTTC

abundance: .
d_gene: .
v_gene: TRBV5-8
j_gene: TRBJ2-7
CDR3aa: CASSRGLGTYEQYF
CDR3nt: TGTGCCAGCAGCCGGGGACTCGGCACCTACGAGCAGTACTTC

abundance: .
d_gene: .
v_gene: TRBV30
j_gene: TRBJ1-4
CDR3aa: CAWSRRSNEKLFF
CDR3nt: TGTGCCTGGAGTAGGCGGTCAAATGAAAAACTGTTTTTT

abundance: .
d_gene: .
v_gene: TRBV5-1
j_gene: TRBJ2-2
CDR3aa: CASSLRHNTGELFF
CDR3nt: TGCGCCAGCAGCTTGAGACATAACACCGGGGAGCTGTTTTTT

abundance: .
d_gene: TRBD1
v_gene: TRBV18
j_gene: TRBJ1-1
CDR3aa: CASSPRGQGNTEAFF
CDR3nt: TGTGCCAGCTCACCACGGGGACAGGGGAACACTGAAGCTTTCTTT

abundance: .
d_gene: TRBD2
v_gene: TRBV28
j_gene: TRBJ2-2
CDR3aa: CASSTAGENTGELFF
CDR3nt: TGTGCCAGCAGTACAGCGGGGGAAAACACCGGGGAGCTGTTTTTT

abundance: .
d_gene: .
v_gene: TRBV2
j_gene: TRBJ1-3
CDR3aa: CASSVNRDSGNTIYF
CDR3nt: TGTGCCAGCAGTGTAAACAGGGATTCTGGAAACACCATATATTTT

abundance: .
d_gene: .
v_gene: TRBV21-1
j_gene: TRBJ1-4
CDR3aa: CASNSGHGNEKLFF
CDR3nt: TGTGCCAGCAATTCGGGACACGGAAATGAAAAACTGTTTTTT

abundance: few
d_gene: TRBD1
v_gene: TRBV6-5
j_gene: TRBJ2-3
CDR3aa: CATKTGATSTDTQYF
CDR3nt: TGTGCCACCAAAACAGGGGCGACTAGCACAGATACGCAGTATTTT

abundance: few
d_gene: TRBD1
v_gene: TRBV19
j_gene: TRBJ1-2
CDR3aa: CASSPTGGYGYTF
CDR3nt: TGTGCCAGTAGTCCAACAGGGGGCTATGGCTACACCTTC

abundance: .
d_gene: .
v_gene: TRBV30
j_gene: TRBJ2-2
CDR3aa: CAWRRGSNTGELFF
CDR3nt: TGTGCCTGGAGACGGGGGTCGAACACCGGGGAGCTGTTTTTT

abundance: .
d_gene: .
v_gene: TRBV2
j_gene: TRBJ2-5
CDR3aa: CASTNRVQETQYF
CDR3nt: TGTGCCAGCACTAACAGGGTACAAGAGACCCAGTACTTC

abundance: once
d_gene: TRBD2
v_gene: TRBV29-1
j_gene: TRBJ2-1
CDR3aa: CSMGDYYNEQFF
CDR3nt: TGCAGCATGGGGGACTACTACAATGAGCAGTTCTTC

abundance: once
d_gene: .
v_gene: TRBV6-1
j_gene: TRBJ2-7
CDR3aa: CASSDGILSKYSSYEQYF
CDR3nt: TGTGCCAGCAGTGATGGTATTCTATCGAAATATAGCTCCTACGAGCAGTACTTC

abundance: few
d_gene: .
v_gene: TRBV7-8
j_gene: TRBJ2-1
CDR3aa: CASSSLTSNEQFF
CDR3nt: TGTGCCAGCAGCTCCCTGACTAGCAATGAGCAGTTCTTC

abundance: .
d_gene: TRBD1
v_gene: TRBV10-3
j_gene: TRBJ1-2
CDR3aa: CAISGTGANYGYTF
CDR3nt: TGTGCCATCAGTGGGACAGGGGCTAACTATGGCTACACCTTC

abundance: .
d_gene: .
v_gene: TRBV2
j_gene: TRBJ2-5
CDR3aa: CANLFETGASTQYF
CDR3nt: TGTGCCAACCTCTTCGAGACAGGAGCTTCGACCCAGTACTTC

abundance: .
d_gene: .
v_gene: TRBV6-5
j_gene: TRBJ2-2
CDR3aa: CASSRGDTGELFF
CDR3nt: TGTGCCAGCTCTCGGGGTGACACCGGGGAGCTGTTTTTT

abundance: .
d_gene: .
v_gene: TRBV2
j_gene: TRBJ2-5
CDR3aa: CASSSLAGLDQETQYF
CDR3nt: TGTGCCAGCAGCTCTCTGGCAGGACTCGACCAAGAGACCCAGTACTTC

abundance: .
d_gene: TRBD2
v_gene: TRBV2
j_gene: TRBJ2-7
CDR3aa: CASTGLAGSSYEQYF
CDR3nt: TGTGCCAGCACCGGACTAGCGGGAAGCTCCTACGAGCAGTACTTC

abundance: few
d_gene: .
v_gene: TRBV2
j_gene: TRBJ2-7
CDR3aa: CASSPGTGRYEQYF
CDR3nt: TGTGCCAGCAGCCCCGGGACTGGCCGCTACGAGCAGTACTTC

abundance: .
d_gene: .
v_gene: TRBV5-1
j_gene: TRBJ2-1
CDR3aa: CASSFGDSYNEQFF
CDR3nt: TGCGCCAGCAGTTTCGGGGACTCCTACAATGAGCAGTTCTTC

abundance: .
d_gene: .
v_gene: TRBV6-1
j_gene: TRBJ2-5
CDR3aa: CASYPGHTQETQYF
CDR3nt: TGTGCCAGTTATCCGGGACATACCCAAGAGACCCAGTACTTC

abundance: .
d_gene: TRBD2
v_gene: TRBV29-1
j_gene: TRBJ2-7
CDR3aa: CSVLEVLAGMYEQYF
CDR3nt: TGCAGCGTCCTGGAGGTCCTAGCGGGAATGTACGAGCAGTACTTC

abundance: once
d_gene: .
v_gene: TRBV9
j_gene: TRBJ1-2
CDR3aa: CASTQGSYGYTF
CDR3nt: TGTGCCAGCACCCAGGGGAGTTATGGCTACACCTTC